This T cell receptor beta chain was observed in a study of chemoradiotherapy in HPV16-positive cancers. The germline gives CDR1 WSHSY, CDR2 SAAADI. CDR3 length: 15 residues. V lost 10 bases to trimming and J lost 2 bases; unmatched junction nucleotides: 11. Sequencing was performed with immunoSEQ multiplex PCR; in TCRdb, only in-frame clones are kept and a portion is missing. Of about 35,000 clones listed, about 92% are singletons. This TCR came from a human donor with HPV-associated anogenital cancer. This chain joins TRBV10-2 and TRBJ1-5; 7 bases fit TRBD1. Sequencing was performed on blood, taken from a patient who underwent chemoradiotherapy. The CDR3 is CATGIRGAGNQPQHF. The CDR3 DNA is TGCGCCACCGGTATCAGGGGGGCGGGCAATCAGCCCCAGCATTTT.